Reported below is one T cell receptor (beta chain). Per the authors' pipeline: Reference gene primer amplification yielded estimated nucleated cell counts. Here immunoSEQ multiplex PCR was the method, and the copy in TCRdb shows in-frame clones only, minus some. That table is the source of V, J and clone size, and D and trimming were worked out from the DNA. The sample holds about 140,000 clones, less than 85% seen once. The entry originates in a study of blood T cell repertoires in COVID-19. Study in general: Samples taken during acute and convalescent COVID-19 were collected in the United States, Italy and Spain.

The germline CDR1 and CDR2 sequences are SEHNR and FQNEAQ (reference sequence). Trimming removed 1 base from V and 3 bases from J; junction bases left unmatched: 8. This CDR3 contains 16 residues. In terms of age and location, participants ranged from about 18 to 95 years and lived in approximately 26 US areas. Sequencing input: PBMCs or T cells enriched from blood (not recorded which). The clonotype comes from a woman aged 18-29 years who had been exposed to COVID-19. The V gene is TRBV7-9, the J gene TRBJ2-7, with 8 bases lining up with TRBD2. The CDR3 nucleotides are TGTGCCAGCAGCTTAGGTACAGCGGGAGTCATCTACGAGCAGTACTTC. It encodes CASSLGTAGVIYEQYF.